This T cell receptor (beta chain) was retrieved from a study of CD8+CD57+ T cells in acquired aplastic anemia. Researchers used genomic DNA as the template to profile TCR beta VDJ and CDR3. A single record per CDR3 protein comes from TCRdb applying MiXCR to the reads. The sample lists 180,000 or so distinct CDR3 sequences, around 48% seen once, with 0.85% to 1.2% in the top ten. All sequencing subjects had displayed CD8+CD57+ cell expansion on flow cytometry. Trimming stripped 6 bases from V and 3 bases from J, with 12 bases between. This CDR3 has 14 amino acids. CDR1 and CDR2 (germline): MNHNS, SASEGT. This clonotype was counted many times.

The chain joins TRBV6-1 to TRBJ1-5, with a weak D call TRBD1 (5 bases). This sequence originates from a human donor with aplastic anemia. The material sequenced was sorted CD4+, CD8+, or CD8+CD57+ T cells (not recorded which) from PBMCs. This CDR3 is CASSRGSANQPQHF. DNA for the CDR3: TGTGCCAGCAGCCGGGGGTCCGCCAATCAGCCCCAGCATTTT.